Listed here are 20 T cell receptor beta chains from one sample, sequenced in a study of technical replicates of blood from a handful of donors. Generated by immunoSEQ multiplex PCR, the TCRdb table keeps only in-frame clones and is missing some. The table lists tens of thousands of clones, roughly 96% of them singletons. The sequencing sample was made of T cells isolated from PBMCs. These receptors were collected from a human donor in good health.

This clone has a single count. This chain joins TRBV4-3 and TRBJ2-7; D is perhaps TRBD1 (5 bases). CDR1 and CDR2 (germline): LGHNA, YSLEER. The CDR3 spans 15 residues. V was clipped by 0 bases and J by 0 bases, with 9 bases between them. In DNA form, the CDR3 reads TGCGCCAGCAGCCAAGACAGGGCACCCTCCTACGAGCAGTACTTC. It translates to CASSQDRAPSYEQYF.

This chain uses TRBV18 with TRBJ2-3; 8 bases align to TRBD1. The CDR3 is 18 residues long. J was trimmed by 4 bases and V by 1 base; bases with no gene match: 13. Germline CDR1 KGHSH, CDR2 LQKENI. The CDR3 DNA reads TGTGCCAGCTCACCACTGGTGTTAGGACAGGGAATCGCAGATACGCAGTATTTT. Translating gives CASSPLVLGQGIADTQYF.

The rearrangement links TRBV10-3 to TRBJ2-3; 9 bases match TRBD2. The CDR3 spans 15 residues. V was pared by 6 bases and J by 3 bases, with 7 bases of the junction left unmatched. Looked up from germline, CDR1 is ENHRY and CDR2 is SYGVKD. The CDR3 region is CAISNSGRGTDTQYF. CDR3 nucleotide sequence: TGTGCCATCAGCAATAGCGGGAGAGGGACAGATACGCAGTATTTT.

This sequence joins TRBV9 and TRBJ2-3, with D maybe TRBD2 (6 bases). This CDR3 contains 15 residues. Germline V gives CDR1 SGDLS, CDR2 YYNGEE. V was trimmed by 0 bases and J by 0 bases, leaving 8 bases between them. The CDR3 reads CASSVDAGSTDTQYF. The CDR3 nucleotides read TGTGCCAGCAGCGTAGATGCGGGAAGCACAGATACGCAGTATTTT.

The chain carries TRBV7-2 and TRBJ2-1; D is uncertain. V gave up 3 bases and J gave up 0 bases, with 6 bases separating them. The germline V gene encodes CDR1 SGHTA and CDR2 FQGNSA. The CDR3 has 14 residues. The CDR3 is CASSFAASYNEQFF. For the CDR3, the DNA is TGTGCCAGCAGCTTTGCGGCCTCCTACAATGAGCAGTTCTTC.

The genes are TRBV18 and TRBJ2-7; D uncertain. Between the trimmed V and J ends, which lost 6 bases and 2 bases, there was a span of 11 bases. The CDR3 has 13 residues. Looked up from germline, CDR1 is KGHSH and CDR2 is LQKENI. This chain's CDR3 is CASSETATYEQYF. The CDR3 DNA follows: TGTGCCAGCTCTGAAACAGCTACCTACGAGCAGTACTTC. The variable domain in full, completed from reference TRBV18 and TRBJ2-7, reads NAGVMQNPRHLVRRRGQEARLRCSPMKGHSHVYWYRQLPEEGLKFMVYLQKENIIDESGMPKERFSAEFPKEGPSILRIQQVVRGDSAAYFCASSETATYEQYFGPGTRLTVT.

V and J are TRBV11-3 and TRBJ2-7, with D tentatively TRBD2 (5 bases). CDR3 length: 13 amino acids. Germline V lookup: CDR1 SGHNT, CDR2 YENEEA. The V and J ends lost 3 bases and 6 bases respectively, with 12 bases between them. This CDR3 reads CASSFLEEVEQYF. For the CDR3, the DNA is TGTGCCAGCAGCTTCTTGGAGGAGGTCGAGCAGTACTTC.

A single count supports this clone. The V call is TRBV7-9, the J call TRBJ2-2; D gene unclear. Per germline, CDR1 SEHNR and CDR2 FQNEAQ (reference sequence). V was cut by 4 bases and J by 5 bases, with 5 bases left in between. The CDR3 extends over 12 amino acids. CDR3 nucleotide sequence: TGTGCCAGCAGCTCCTATACCGGGGAGCTGTTTTTT. Protein sequence: CASSSYTGELFF.

This chain connects TRBV29-1 to TRBJ1-2; TRBD1 matches 10 bases. CDR1 SQVTM and CDR2 ANQGSEA come from the germline V gene. This CDR3 spans 15 amino acids. With 2 bases clipped from V and 4 bases from J, the junction kept 7 bases outside the gene matches. The CDR3 here is CSVENWTGGAYGYTF. CDR3 DNA sequence: TGCAGCGTTGAAAATTGGACAGGGGGTGCCTATGGCTACACCTTC.

V gene TRBV29-1 combines with J gene TRBJ2-3; D possibly corresponds to TRBD2 (7 bases). This CDR3 contains 16 residues. Germline V gene sequence: CDR1 SQVTM, CDR2 ANQGSEA. V was trimmed by 7 bases and J by 4 bases, leaving 24 bases between them. CDR3 sequence: CSGWTLTSRGPDTQYF. In nucleotides, the CDR3 is TGCAGCGGCTGGACCCTGACTAGCAGGGGTCCAGATACGCAGTATTTT.

The chain carries TRBV6-1 and TRBJ1-2; D remains unclear. The germline gives CDR1 MNHNS, CDR2 SASEGT. This CDR3 has 13 amino acids. Trimming pared 4 bases from V and 5 bases from J, leaving 11 bases between. The CDR3 coding sequence is TGTGCCAGCAGTGTTTATGCGCCGTATGGCTACACCTTC. It specifies CASSVYAPYGYTF.

The chain combines TRBV6-5 with TRBJ2-2; 13 positions match TRBD2. Germline V CDR1 and CDR2: MNHEY, SVGAGI. The CDR3 length is 15 residues. V lost 6 bases and J lost 6; bases outside the gene matches: 4. Here the CDR3 DNA reads TGTGCCAGCAGCTGGACTAGCGGGAGATCCGGGGAGCTGTTTTTT. Encoded protein: CASSWTSGRSGELFF.

The gene calls are TRBV2 and TRBJ2-7; maybe TRBD1 (6 bases). The CDR3 is 15 residues long. The V end was cut by 1 base, the J end by 3 bases, with 13 bases between. Germline CDR1 reads SNHLY; CDR2 reads FYNNEI. DNA for the CDR3: TGTGCCAGCAGTGAAGGGCCAGGGGAGAGCTACGAGCAGTACTTC. Encoded protein: CASSEGPGESYEQYF.

The CDR3 here is CASDTGLPENNEQFF. CDR3 DNA sequence: TGTGCTAGTGATACGGGACTACCGGAGAACAATGAGCAGTTCTTC. V and J are TRBV12-5 and TRBJ2-1; TRBD2 matches 7 bases. CDR1 and CDR2 (germline): LGHNT, FRNRAP. Trimming took 7 bases from V and 5 from J; bases not matched to a gene: 11. This CDR3 region has 15 residues.

This rearrangement joins TRBV6-5 to TRBJ2-2, with a possible D match to TRBD1 (5 bases). Per germline, CDR1 MNHEY and CDR2 SVGAGI. This CDR3 is 13 amino acids long. Trimming removed 4 bases from V and 7 bases from J, with 10 bases in between. The CDR3: CASSSGNGGELFF. As DNA, the CDR3 is TGTGCCAGCAGTTCAGGGAACGGCGGGGAGCTGTTTTTT.

CDR3 protein: CASGLQGNQPQHF. The CDR3 DNA sequence: TGTGCTAGTGGTTTACAGGGGAATCAGCCCCAGCATTTT. V usage is TRBV12-5 and J usage is TRBJ1-5; 7 positions match TRBD1. Losses at the gene ends were 3 bases for V and 4 bases for J; bases not matched to a gene: 0. Germline assignment: CDR1 LGHNT and CDR2 FRNRAP. This CDR3 is built from 13 residues.

The sample holds one count of this clone. The chain is built from TRBV9 and TRBJ1-1; the D gene is possibly TRBD1 (6 bases). CDR3 length: 16 residues. V was clipped by 1 base and J by 0 bases, with 13 bases between them. The V gene's germline CDR1 is SGDLS and CDR2 YYNGEE. The CDR3 region has the DNA TGTGCCAGCAGCGTAAGGCCGGGACACATGAACACTGAAGCTTTCTTT. As protein: CASSVRPGHMNTEAFF.

The V gene is TRBV27, the J gene TRBJ1-3; D uncertain. The CDR3 totals 17 residues. The germline CDR1 and CDR2 sequences are MNHEY and SMNVEV (reference sequence). V was shortened by 0 bases and J by 2 bases, with 14 bases between the two germline ends. CDR3 DNA sequence: TGTGCCAGCAGTTTATCGTACAGACATACCACTGGAAACACCATATATTTT. Translation: CASSLSYRHTTGNTIYF.

This clone has only one observation. V and J are TRBV7-9 and TRBJ2-7; 8 nucleotides match TRBD1. From germline, CDR1 is SEHNR and CDR2 FQNEAQ (reference sequence). CDR3 size: 15 residues. The trim removed 5 bases at V and 2 bases at J, leaving 8 bases unmatched. The CDR3 region is CASSLGDRNTYEQYF. The CDR3 DNA sequence: TGTGCCAGCAGCCTCGGGGACAGGAATACCTACGAGCAGTACTTC.

V gene TRBV5-6 combines with J gene TRBJ2-7, with 9 nucleotides matching TRBD1. The germline CDR1 and CDR2 sequences are SGHDT and YYEEEE. Losses at the gene ends were 4 bases for V and 2 bases for J; bases not matched to a gene: 10. This CDR3 is built from 16 residues. CDR3 nucleotides: TGTGCCAGCAGCGATACGGGACAGGGAAGAGCCTACGAGCAGTACTTC. Encoded protein: CASSDTGQGRAYEQYF.